The T cell receptor beta chain under discussion was sequenced for a study of identical twins. Findings and limits, study-wide: Insertions ran lower in abundant cord blood beta clonotypes, though not in memory repertoires. It was possible that invariant MAIT and iNKT cells partly confounded the zero-insertion analyses.

Each cDNA held unique molecular identifiers, and template switching gave it a universal primer site. TCRdb independently ran MiXCR on the 5' RACE reads; one entry per CDR3 protein. The sample contains about 890,000 distinct CDR3 sequences, roughly 12% of which appear only once. Germline CDR1 MDHEN, CDR2 SYDVKM. CDR3 length equals 14 residues. V was pared by 6 bases and J by 5 bases, with 13 bases between. Of note for this clonotype: Antigen specificity is unknown.

A further study also used this sample, focusing on yellow fever vaccine responses in identical twins. In that study: Twins' vaccine T cell response reportedly seemed partly convergent, partly personalized.

Sequenced sample: PBMCs. This clonotype was sampled from a woman between 18 and 29 years old in good health. The chain links TRBV28 to TRBJ1-4; unclear D gene. This CDR3 is CASSPEGGNEKLFF. DNA of the CDR3: TGTGCCAGCAGCCCTGAGGGCGGGAATGAAAAACTGTTTTTT.